The subject of this entry is one TCR beta chain. Its antigen is still unknown. CDR3 length: 15 amino acids. Germline V CDR1 and CDR2: ENHRY, SYGVKD. V shed 6 bases, J shed 1 base, and the junction held 6 bases outside the gene matches. The entry originates in a study of blood T cells in healthy people across ages. Regarding the study as a whole: The study found more naive CD4+ cells and higher diversity in long-lived than aged donors.

Donors were systemically healthy Caucasian individuals from Russia aged about 6 to 95 years. A second roughly 6 to 11 cycle PCR used barcoded and J-beta primers. MiXCR, applied by TCRdb to the 5' RACE reads, yields one record per CDR3 protein. The sample includes approximately 800,000 distinct CDR3 sequences, 35% to 60% of them seen just once. The sequencing sample was made of blood. This chain uses TRBV10-3 with TRBJ2-1; 7 bases map to TRBD2. This receptor was identified in a man of 80 years or more in good health. CDR3 in DNA: TGTGCCATCAGAGAGGGAGGGCTTTCCTACAATGAGCAGTTCTTC. It is translated as CAIREGGLSYNEQFF.